This TCR beta chain was found in a study of blood T cell repertoires in COVID-19. Study-wide background: PBMCs, B-cell-depleted T cells, or T cells provided the cDNA or gDNA that made up the material.

Clones were sequenced by immunoSEQ multiplex PCR, and TCRdb holds only the in-frame ones, with some missing. The sample shows around 260,000 clones, 85% of them seen only once. The clonotype originates from a human donor in a cohort sampled during active COVID-19. What was sequenced was peripheral blood.

In nucleotides, the CDR3 is TGTGCCAGCTCCCGCGGAGTAGATGGCAATCAGCCCCAGCATTTT. Translation: CASSRGVDGNQPQHF. This sequence joins TRBV6-5 and TRBJ1-5; D gene uncertain. The CDR3 extends over 15 amino acids. Germline V gene data show CDR1 as MNHEY and CDR2 as SVGAGI. Trimming pared 8 bases from V and 2 bases from J, leaving 16 bases between.